This TCR beta chain was obtained from a study of T-cell reconstitution after alpha-beta-depleted transplantation in children. In its sample, this clonotype was seen many times. Its antigen is still unknown. Study-wide points: Surviving recipient T cells and thymic progenitors accounted for the high day-60 TCRbeta diversity observed in some patients. After transplant, at about two months, alpha-beta T cells were reportedly derived from several hundred expanded graft clones. Newly produced T cells mostly accounted for T-cell counts and diversity one year post-transplant.

Germline V gene data show CDR1 as MGHRA and CDR2 as YSYEKL. The CDR3 runs to 15 residues. Trimming pared 0 bases from V and 3 bases from J, leaving 9 bases between. The TCRbeta library was prepared with unique molecular identifiers. TCRdb re-analysed the PCR reads in MiXCR, keeping a single row per CDR3 protein. The data show approximately 490,000 distinct CDR3 sequences, under 12% seen once. The material was PBMCs, obtained before TCRalphabeta/CD19-depleted stem cell transplant. The sequence derives from a child under 10 years old with inherited bone marrow failure, due to receive a stem cell transplant. This rearrangement joins TRBV4-1 to TRBJ1-5, with D perhaps matching TRBD1 (6 bases). As DNA, the CDR3 is TGCGCCAGCAGCCAAGATGGGGGGCCCAATCAGCCCCAGCATTTT. This gives the protein CASSQDGGPNQPQHF.